These T cell receptor beta chains were read from a single sample in a study of shared clonotypes between healthy human individuals. Some clones are missing from TCRdb's copy, which holds only in-frame ones; the method was immunoSEQ multiplex PCR. The profile covers around 1.4 million clones, with approximately 98.5% appearing a single time and approximately 0.4% taken by the ten largest. The sequencing sample was made of naive CD4+ T cells sorted from blood. These receptors originate from a man under 40 in good health. Each CDR3 is given with its conserved first and last residue. D genes are given only for firm matches. The size field is filled for only some rows; it gives once, few, many or a size class.

>TRBJ2-2|TRBV15|.|.
CATSLGDTGELFF
TGTGCCACCAGCTTAGGGGACACCGGGGAGCTGTTTTTT
>TRBJ2-3|TRBV29-1|.|.
CSGGVISTDTQYF
TGCAGCGGGGGCGTCATATCCACAGATACGCAGTATTTT
>TRBJ2-1|TRBV25-1|.|.
CASSDARGASYNEQFF
TGTGCCAGCAGTGATGCCAGAGGGGCATCCTACAATGAGCAGTTCTTC
>TRBJ2-5|TRBV6-6|.|.
CASSYRRLEETQYF
TGTGCCAGCAGTTATAGGCGTCTGGAAGAGACCCAGTACTTC
>TRBJ2-5|TRBV28|.|.
CASSGDQIWETQYF
TGTGCCAGCAGTGGTGACCAAATCTGGGAGACCCAGTACTTC
>TRBJ1-5|TRBV2|.|.
CASSELYSNQPQHF
TGTGCCAGCAGTGAACTGTATAGCAATCAGCCCCAGCATTTT
>TRBJ1-2|TRBV27|.|.
CASGQPPGYGYTF
TGTGCCAGCGGACAGCCCCCAGGGTATGGCTACACCTTC
>TRBJ2-7|TRBV15|TRBD2|.
CATGAGGPNGYEQYF
TGTGCCACCGGGGCGGGAGGGCCTAACGGATACGAGCAGTACTTC
>TRBJ2-3|TRBV18|.|.
CASSPAGVEDTQYF
TGTGCCAGCTCACCAGCCGGGGTTGAAGATACGCAGTATTTT
>TRBJ2-7|TRBV13|.|.
CASSSLGAGDEQYF
TGTGCCAGCAGCTCCCTGGGGGCAGGGGACGAGCAGTACTTC
>TRBJ2-1|TRBV7-2|.|.
CASSSPGLGSSYNEQFF
TGTGCCAGCAGCTCCCCGGGACTTGGGAGCTCCTACAATGAGCAGTTCTTC
>TRBJ1-3|TRBV5-1|TRBD1|.
CASSRDSSGNTIYF
TGCGCCAGCAGCAGGGACAGCTCTGGAAACACCATATATTTT
>TRBJ1-1|TRBV11-3|.|.
CASSLSGAEAFF
TGTGCCAGCAGCTTAAGCGGCGCTGAAGCTTTCTTT
>TRBJ1-5|TRBV10-2|.|.
CASSGRGVQPQHF
TGCGCCAGCAGTGGGCGGGGGGTTCAGCCCCAGCATTTT
>TRBJ2-3|TRBV6-6|.|.
CASSYLGAGVDTQYF
TGTGCCAGCAGTTACCTGGGGGCGGGAGTGGATACGCAGTATTTT
>TRBJ1-5|TRBV18|.|few
CASSAQVDQPQHF
TGTGCCAGCTCAGCCCAGGTGGATCAGCCCCAGCATTTT
>TRBJ2-7|TRBV18|.|.
CASSPTDYEQYF
TGTGCCAGCTCACCGACAGACTACGAGCAGTACTTC
>TRBJ2-7|TRBV6-1|TRBD2|.
CASSGPSGGGQYF
TGTGCCAGCAGTGGACCTAGCGGCGGGGGGCAGTACTTC
>TRBJ2-7|TRBV10-3|.|.
CAISDQDSYEQYF
TGTGCCATCAGTGATCAGGATTCCTACGAGCAGTACTTC
>TRBJ2-2|TRBV7-2|TRBD2|.
CASSLYGGYTGELFF
TGTGCCAGCAGCTTATACGGGGGGTATACCGGGGAGCTGTTTTTT
>TRBJ1-1|TRBV5-1|.|.
CASSPGWPRNGTSREAFF
TGCGCCAGCAGCCCAGGATGGCCTAGAAACGGGACAAGTAGAGAAGCTTTCTTT
>TRBJ2-5|TRBV7-9|.|.
CASSLAGVKTQYF
TGTGCCAGCAGCTTAGCGGGCGTCAAGACCCAGTACTTC
>TRBJ2-2|TRBV18|.|.
CASSPWDLAAGELFF
TGTGCCAGCTCACCGTGGGACCTAGCAGCCGGGGAGCTGTTTTTT
>TRBJ1-2|TRBV9|.|.
CASSVGEGRTNGYTF
TGTGCCAGCAGCGTAGGTGAGGGGAGGACGAATGGCTACACCTTC
>TRBJ2-2|TRBV6-4|TRBD2|.
CASTQLAGGRGTGELFF
TGTGCCAGCACCCAACTAGCGGGAGGGCGCGGCACCGGGGAGCTGTTTTTT
>TRBJ2-3|TRBV2|TRBD1|.
CASSAGGRGTDTQYF
TGTGCCAGCAGTGCAGGGGGCAGAGGCACAGATACGCAGTATTTT
>TRBJ2-1|TRBV18|TRBD2|.
CASSPLEAGGMREQFF
TGTGCCAGCTCACCACTAGAGGCGGGAGGTATGCGTGAGCAGTTCTTC
>TRBJ1-2|TRBV30|TRBD1|once
CAWRGTGGPYGYTF
TGTGCCTGGAGGGGGACAGGGGGACCCTATGGCTACACCTTC
>TRBJ2-7|TRBV5-4|TRBD2|.
CASSRGLAGREQYF
TGTGCCAGCAGCCGCGGACTAGCGGGAAGAGAGCAGTACTTC
>TRBJ1-2|TRBV4-2|.|once
CASSQDFGDATSNYGYTF
TGTGCCAGCAGCCAAGATTTCGGAGACGCCACTTCTAACTATGGCTACACCTTC
>TRBJ2-1|TRBV5-1|TRBD2|.
CASRWSSGNNEQFF
TGCGCCAGCAGGTGGTCTAGCGGGAACAATGAGCAGTTCTTC
>TRBJ2-1|TRBV6-1|.|.
CASSEGIWAEIFINEQFF
TGTGCCAGCAGTGAAGGTATCTGGGCAGAGATCTTTATCAATGAGCAGTTCTTC
>TRBJ2-2|TRBV10-3|.|.
CAIRTSGTTGELFF
TGTGCCATCAGGACGAGCGGCACAACCGGGGAGCTGTTTTTT
>TRBJ2-2|TRBV10-3|.|.
CAISEGDGELFF
TGTGCCATCAGTGAGGGGGACGGGGAGCTGTTTTTT
>TRBJ2-7|TRBV28|.|.
CASSPSDTLSYEQYF
TGTGCCAGCAGTCCTTCGGACACGTTATCCTACGAGCAGTACTTC
>TRBJ2-7|TRBV28|.|.
CASSLGGPAYEQYF
TGTGCCAGCAGTTTAGGGGGGCCTGCCTACGAGCAGTACTTC
>TRBJ2-3|TRBV5-1|TRBD2|.
CASSLRRLAGSTDTQYF
TGCGCCAGCAGTTTACGTCGACTAGCGGGGTCCACAGATACGCAGTATTTT